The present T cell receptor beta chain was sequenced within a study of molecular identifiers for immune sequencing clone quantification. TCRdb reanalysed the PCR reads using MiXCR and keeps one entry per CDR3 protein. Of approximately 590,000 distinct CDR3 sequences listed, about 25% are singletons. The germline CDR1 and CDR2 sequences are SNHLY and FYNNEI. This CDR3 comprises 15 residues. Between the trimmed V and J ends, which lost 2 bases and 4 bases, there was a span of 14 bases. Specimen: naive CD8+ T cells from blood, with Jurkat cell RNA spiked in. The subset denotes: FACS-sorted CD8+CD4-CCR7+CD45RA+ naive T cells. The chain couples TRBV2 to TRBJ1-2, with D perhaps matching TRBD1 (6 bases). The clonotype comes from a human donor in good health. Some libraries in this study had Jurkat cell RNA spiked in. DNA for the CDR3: TGTGCCAGCAGTGAATCGGGGGGCCGGCCCTATGGCTACACCTTC. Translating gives CASSESGGRPYGYTF.